The 12 T cell receptor beta chains reported below all come from one sample, sequenced in a study of glioma-infiltrating T cells after dendritic cell vaccination. Using immunoSEQ multiplex PCR, the repertoire was profiled, and TCRdb retains in-frame clones only, with some absent. Of approximately 90,000 clones in the sample, under 90% were seen once. The sample in question was blood, obtained before dendritic cell vaccination. The receptors derive from a human donor with glioblastoma.

The chain links TRBV5-1 to TRBJ1-1; TRBD1 is a possible D gene (6 bases). Germline lookup yields CDR1 SGHRS and CDR2 YFSETQ. The CDR3 length is 12 residues. The V end was cut by 0 bases, the J end by 11 bases, with 11 bases between. The CDR3 sequence is CASSLAGDGAFF. CDR3 DNA sequence: TGCGCCAGCAGCTTGGCAGGGGATGGGGCTTTCTTT. The entire variable domain, with the rest obtained from reference TRBV5-1 and TRBJ1-1, is as follows: KAGVTQTPRYLIKTRGQQVTLSCSPISGHRSVSWYQQTPGQGLQFLFEYFSETQRNKGNFPGRFSGRQFSNSRSEMNVSTLELGDSALYLCASSLAGDGAFFGQGTRLTVV.

The chain joins TRBV5-1 to TRBJ2-1, with no clear D. Germline CDR1 reads SGHRS; CDR2 reads YFSETQ. V was cut by 1 base and J by 5 bases, with 10 bases left in between. The CDR3 spans 14 residues. CDR3 sequence (DNA): TGCGCCAGCAGCTTGTTCAACGAGGACAATGAGCAGTTCTTC. Translation: CASSLFNEDNEQFF.

The chain couples TRBV6-5 to TRBJ2-6; D perhaps matches TRBD1 (6 bases). V was shortened by 6 bases and J by 4 bases, with 13 bases between the two germline ends. This CDR3 has 15 amino acids. Germline values: CDR1 MNHEY, CDR2 SVGAGI. The CDR3 region has the DNA TGTGCCAGCAGACCGGGGACACCGGGGGCCAACGTCCTGACTTTC. Protein sequence: CASRPGTPGANVLTF.

This clone has only one observation. V usage is TRBV5-8 and J usage is TRBJ1-2; TRBD1 aligns across 7 bases. The V segment lost 1 base and the J segment 4 bases; nucleotides outside the gene matches: 13. In germline, CDR1 is SGHTS, CDR2 YDEGEE. The CDR3 totals 17 residues. DNA of the CDR3: TGTGCCAGCAGCTTGACAGGGACAGCCCAAAGGATCTATGGCTACACCTTC. Its translation is CASSLTGTAQRIYGYTF.

The chain recombines TRBV11-2 with TRBJ2-2; the D is unclear. V shed 6 bases and J shed 5 bases, with 16 bases lying between them. The CDR3 length is 15 residues. In germline, CDR1 is SGHAT, CDR2 FQNNGV. Here the CDR3 DNA reads TGTGCCAGCAGAGAGGTGGAAGTCTTGACCGGGGAGCTGTTTTTT. Protein sequence: CASREVEVLTGELFF.

The genes are TRBV5-6 and TRBJ2-1; a weak D match, TRBD1 (5 bases). In germline, CDR1 is SGHDT, CDR2 YYEEEE. The CDR3 contains 13 residues. V was trimmed by 4 bases and J by 5 bases, leaving 10 bases between them. The CDR3 loop reads CASSNFRDNEQFF. The CDR3 DNA sequence: TGTGCCAGCAGCAACTTCAGGGACAATGAGCAGTTCTTC.

The chain uses TRBV14 and TRBJ1-2; D unresolved. CDR3 length: 13 residues. V dropped 0 bases and J dropped 7 bases, with 9 bases sitting between them. Germline V CDR1 and CDR2: SGHDN, FVKESK. CDR3 sequence (DNA): TGTGCCAGCAGCCAAGATGGTGGCGGTGGCTACACCTTC. Translation: CASSQDGGGGYTF.

The chain carries TRBV5-4 and TRBJ1-6; no clear D gene. The CDR3 is made up of 14 amino acids. The V gene lost 0 bases and the J gene lost 4 bases, with 5 bases spanning the gap. Germline CDR1 reads SGHNT; CDR2 reads YYREEE (reference sequence). The CDR3 reads CASSLGSYNSPLHF. For the CDR3, the DNA is TGTGCCAGCAGCTTGGGCAGTTATAATTCACCCCTCCACTTT.

The chain uses TRBV6-5 and TRBJ2-3; D not certain. The ends were cut back, 5 bases at V and 4 bases at J, with 10 bases in the middle. The germline gives CDR1 MNHEY, CDR2 SVGAGI. This CDR3 contains 13 residues. CDR3 amino acids: CASSPPLSDTQYF. The CDR3, as DNA: TGTGCCAGCAGTCCCCCTTTATCAGATACGCAGTATTTT.

The rearrangement joins TRBV29-1 to TRBJ2-7; D might be TRBD1 (6 bases). V lost 4 bases and J lost 6, with 13 bases in between. This CDR3 comprises 12 residues. Per the germline V gene, CDR1 is SQVTM and CDR2 is ANQGSEA. CDR3 nucleotides: TGCAGCGTTGCGGCAGGGGAAGGCGAGCAGTACTTC. It encodes CSVAAGEGEQYF.

The CDR3 region is CASSSTSGGSYEQYF. CDR3 DNA: TGTGCCAGCAGTTCAACTAGCGGGGGATCCTACGAGCAGTACTTC. The J gene is TRBJ2-7, the V gene TRBV7-8, with 11 bases aligning to TRBD2. Germline lookup yields CDR1 SGHVS and CDR2 FQNEAQ. With 6 bases clipped from V and 1 base from J, the junction kept 5 bases outside the gene matches. This CDR3 region has 15 residues.

CDR3 nucleotide sequence: TGTGCCAGCAGTGACTCGGGAGGGGCCGGGGATACGCAGTATTTT. It codes for CASSDSGGAGDTQYF. The J gene is TRBJ2-3, the V gene TRBV6-4; the match to TRBD2 covers 7 bases. V lost 0 bases, J lost 6 bases, and 6 bases stayed unmatched. Germline V gene data show CDR1 as MRHNA and CDR2 as SNTAGT. The CDR3 length is 15 residues.